The sequence of this T cell receptor (beta chain) was determined in a study of blood T cell repertoires in COVID-19 (TCRdb year 2020). With respect to the entire study: Collaborator samples came from the United States, Italy and Spain and covered acute and convalescent phases of COVID-19. The material from the prospective study consisted of cDNA or gDNA derived from T cells, B-cell-depleted T cells, or PBMCs. Samples came from the ongoing ImmuneRACE study (first 160 participants) plus 1,254 subjects from 6 global collaborators. Where HLA class I and class II types were available, the types were taken from metadata supplied by the sample provider, not from assay-based typing. The dataset comprised deeply sampled blood TCRbeta repertoires from subjects exposed to, actively infected with, or recovered from COVID-19. The repertoires were released in a freely available public database intended as a resource for research on the immune response to SARS-CoV-2. A de-identified subject ID, COVID-19 status, age in years and sex were almost always included in the sample metadata.

The collaborating institutions used their own protocols to collect whole blood in K2EDTA tubes. For TCRbeta analysis, collaborator samples were shipped as frozen whole blood, as isolated PBMCs, or as DNA extracted from either sample type. The study at large found these results: How much clinical and demographic metadata was included differed by source and by participant, and the metadata was provided uncurated.

On this clone itself: Its antigen specificity is not known. No much larger clonotype is one base removed from it; base qualities were not supplied.

The immunoSEQ Assay, a bias-controlled multiplex PCR, was used to amplify TCRbeta CDR3 regions from genomic DNA. In the authors' own workflow: The number of nucleated cells in each sample was estimated by amplification of reference gene primers within the assay. Sequence reads were collapsed and filtered to measure the absolute abundance of every unique TCRbeta CDR3 rearrangement. For each sample, productive Simpson clonality was calculated as the square root of Simpson's diversity index over productive rearrangements. Entries here come from immuneACCESS through TCRdb and include only in-frame sequences with V and J called. Some clones fail to appear in such tables; in the studies checked, an unresolved V gene covers under half of the shortfall, and the cause of the remainder is unknown. The DNA gave D and trimming, while V, J and clone size come from that table. Across this sample there are around 69,000 clones, with roughly 80% seen only once. 1.8% of the sample lies in the top ten.

CDR1 and CDR2, per the germline V gene (reference sequence), are MNHNY and SVGAGI. Including cysteine and phenylalanine, the CDR3 has 12 amino acids. Of all the DNA, just the CDR3 is kept, 36 bases in frame from base 1. V and J lose 4 bases and 7 bases, and a span of 8 bases separates them. The chain joins TRBV6-6 to TRBJ1-5; the D segment could be TRBD1, given 5 matching bases. The clonotype originates from a woman aged 55-69 years with acute or convalescent COVID-19. Sequenced: peripheral blood. In nucleotides, the sequence is TGTGCCAGCAGTTCTTCAGGGCAGCCCCAGCATTTT. It codes for CASSSSGQPQHF.